One sample yielded the 28 T cell receptor beta chains listed below, sequenced in a study of chemoradiotherapy in HPV16-positive cancers (dated by TCRdb to between 2022 and 2023). The library was generated by the immunoSEQ multiplex PCR assay. As stored in TCRdb, this immuneACCESS dataset retains in-frame rearrangements with V and J assigned. A fraction of the clones does not appear; measured against another copy, unresolved V genes explain less than half of the discrepancy, and the remainder lacks a known reason. The sample table contains approximately 5,400 clones; only one count was recorded for about 82% of them. Clones ranked in the top ten supply 29% of the sample. Sample acquisition took place from a patient who underwent chemoradiotherapy. Receptors originate from a human donor with HPV-associated anogenital cancer.

The table lists this clone with a few counts. The rearrangement uses TRBV2 and TRBJ1-2; 10 bases map to TRBD1. This CDR3 spans 15 amino acids. Looked up from germline, CDR1 is SNHLY and CDR2 is FYNNEI. Germline trimming cut 8 bases from V and 4 bases from J; bases unmatched to any gene: 10. The chain's CDR3 is CASGKTGGASYGYTF. The CDR3 bases are TGTGCCAGCGGAAAGACAGGGGGCGCCAGCTATGGCTACACCTTC.

This chain connects TRBV7-3 to TRBJ2-3; D remains ambiguous. Trimming left V 1 base short and J 6 bases short, with 8 bases between. CDR1 SGHTA and CDR2 FQGTGA come from the germline V gene. The CDR3 consists of 13 residues. This chain's CDR3 is CASSLIEADTQYF. CDR3 coding DNA: TGTGCCAGCAGCTTAATAGAAGCGGATACGCAGTATTTT.

The chain links TRBV4-1 to TRBJ2-1; maybe TRBD1 (5 bases). The length of the CDR3 is 14 residues. Germline CDR1 and CDR2: MGHRA and YSYEKL. Deletions cut 3 bases from V and 7 bases from J, with 13 bases between. The CDR3, as DNA: TGCGCCAGCAGCCACCCATGGGGCTCGAATGAGCAGTTCTTC. Its translation: CASSHPWGSNEQFF.

The chain recombines TRBV20-1 with TRBJ1-1; D remains ambiguous. CDR1 and CDR2 from the germline V gene are DFQATT and SNEGSKA (reference sequence). CDR3 length: 11 residues. V lost 2 bases to trimming and J lost 4 bases, with 5 bases between them. CDR3 amino acids: CSARYVTEAFF. The DNA of the CDR3 is TGCAGTGCTAGATATGTCACTGAAGCTTTCTTT.

The genes are TRBV5-1 and TRBJ2-7, with 13 bases aligning to TRBD2. Germline assignment: CDR1 SGHRS and CDR2 YFSETQ. The trim removed 1 base at V and 6 bases at J, leaving 4 bases unmatched. There are 15 residues in the CDR3. The CDR3 sequence: CASSLTSGRAGEQYF. CDR3 DNA sequence: TGCGCCAGCAGCTTGACTAGCGGGAGGGCCGGCGAGCAGTACTTC.

The rearrangement uses TRBV10-3 and TRBJ2-1; D tentatively fits TRBD1 or TRBD2 (5 bases each). V lost 2 bases to trimming and J lost 5 bases, with 10 bases between them. Germline V CDR1 and CDR2: ENHRY, SYGVKD. The length of the CDR3 is 14 residues. CDR3 protein: CAISEMRGDNEQFF. DNA of the CDR3: TGTGCCATCAGTGAGATGAGAGGGGACAATGAGCAGTTCTTC.

The chain uses TRBV19 and TRBJ2-3, with 11 bases identical to TRBD2. Germline assignment: CDR1 LNHDA and CDR2 SQIVND (reference sequence). The CDR3 has 16 amino acids. Trimming took 5 bases from V and 2 from J; bases not matched to a gene: 6. The CDR3 protein is CASSAQGLAATDTQYF. CDR3 sequence (DNA): TGTGCCAGTAGTGCACAGGGACTAGCGGCCACAGATACGCAGTATTTT.

The V and J genes are TRBV18 and TRBJ2-3; maybe TRBD1 (5 bases). This CDR3 contains 15 residues. Trimming took 6 bases from V and 0 from J, leaving 13 bases between them. Germline CDR1 KGHSH, CDR2 LQKENI. CDR3 in amino acids: CASSEGAKSTDTQYF. The CDR3 coding sequence is TGTGCCAGCTCGGAAGGGGCTAAAAGCACAGATACGCAGTATTTT. The full variable domain, completed using reference TRBV18 and TRBJ2-3, is NAGVMQNPRHLVRRRGQEARLRCSPMKGHSHVYWYRQLPEEGLKFMVYLQKENIIDESGMPKERFSAEFPKEGPSILRIQQVVRGDSAAYFCASSEGAKSTDTQYFGPGTRLTVL.

V gene TRBV18 combines with J gene TRBJ1-2, with D maybe TRBD1 (5 bases). Germline-derived CDR1 and CDR2 are KGHSH and LQKENI. V was pared by 6 bases and J by 1 base, with 9 bases between. The CDR3 runs 13 residues. The CDR3, as DNA: TGTGCCAGCTCTCCCGACAGTAACTATGGCTACACCTTC. It specifies CASSPDSNYGYTF.

The chain links TRBV7-3 to TRBJ1-1, with 7 bases fitting TRBD1. This CDR3 region has 13 residues. V lost 3 bases to trimming and J lost 3 bases; unmatched junction nucleotides: 1. In germline, CDR1 is SGHTA, CDR2 FQGTGA. CDR3 amino acids: CASSFDRDTEAFF. The CDR3, as DNA: TGTGCCAGCAGCTTTGACAGGGACACTGAAGCTTTCTTT.

V is TRBV9 and J is TRBJ2-3; maybe TRBD1 (6 bases). CDR3 length: 14 amino acids. Germline V gene lookup returns CDR1 SGDLS and CDR2 YYNGEE. Trimming shortened V by 4 bases and J by 0 bases, and 9 bases separated the two germline ends. CDR3 in amino acids: CASSPQGSTDTQYF. The CDR3 bases are TGTGCCAGCAGCCCTCAGGGGAGCACAGATACGCAGTATTTT.

The genes are TRBV29-1 and TRBJ1-1, with D tentatively TRBD1 (6 bases). The CDR3 has 12 residues. Germline-derived CDR1 and CDR2 are SQVTM and ANQGSEA. Trimming left V 6 bases short and J 5 bases short, with 13 bases between. The CDR3 DNA follows: TGCAGCGTCAAGGGGGTGGGTACTGAAGCTTTCTTT. Translating gives CSVKGVGTEAFF.

This chain joins TRBV11-3 and TRBJ2-7; 10 nucleotides agree with TRBD2. Per germline, CDR1 SGHNT and CDR2 YENEEA. CDR3 length equals 14 residues. V lost 1 base and J lost 6; bases outside the gene matches: 3. CDR3 protein: CASSLGLAGVEQYF. CDR3 DNA sequence: TGTGCCAGCAGCTTAGGTCTAGCGGGAGTCGAGCAGTACTTC. Combining the CDR3 with reference TRBV11-3 and TRBJ2-7 gives the whole variable domain EAGVVQSPRYKIIEKKQPVAFWCNPISGHNTLYWYLQNLGQGPELLIRYENEEAVDDSQLPKDRFSAERLKGVDSTLKIQPAELGDSAVYLCASSLGLAGVEQYFGPGTRLTVT.

V and J are TRBV4-3 and TRBJ2-3, with TRBD2 identical over 10 bases. The ends lost 0 bases at V and 4 bases at J; junction bases unmatched: 7. From germline, CDR1 is LGHNA and CDR2 YSLEER. The CDR3 extends over 17 amino acids. CDR3 nucleotide sequence: TGCGCCAGCAGCCAAGACCCCAGCGGGAGGGGCTCAGATACGCAGTATTTT. It encodes CASSQDPSGRGSDTQYF.

This clone was recorded once. The chain has TRBV6-4 and TRBJ2-3, with a weak D call TRBD2 (5 bases). The CDR3 loop spans 15 amino acids. The germline V gene has CDR1 MRHNA and CDR2 SNTAGT. Deletions cut 3 bases from V and 0 bases from J, with 10 bases between. The CDR3 spells CASSESVASTDTQYF. CDR3 in DNA: TGTGCCAGCAGTGAGTCGGTAGCGAGCACAGATACGCAGTATTTT.

This chain connects TRBV5-1 to TRBJ1-2; unclear D gene. CDR3 length: 16 residues. From germline, CDR1 is SGHRS and CDR2 YFSETQ. V gave up 4 bases and J gave up 0 bases, with 16 bases separating them. CDR3 in amino acids: CASSLRPAASNYGYTF. In nucleotides, the CDR3 is TGCGCCAGCAGCCTCCGGCCCGCCGCGTCTAACTATGGCTACACCTTC.

The rearrangement joins TRBV4-1 to TRBJ2-2, with 12 bases lining up with TRBD2. The germline gives CDR1 MGHRA, CDR2 YSYEKL. The junction had 6 bases not matched to a gene; V was cut back by 4 bases and J by 0 bases. The CDR3 consists of 18 residues. The CDR3: CASSPGLAGPSNTGELFF. Written as DNA, the CDR3 is TGCGCCAGCAGCCCCGGACTAGCGGGACCGTCGAACACCGGGGAGCTGTTTTTT.

This clone was seen a handful of times. The CDR3 region is CASSVGGSGTGELFF. CDR3 nucleotides: TGTGCCAGCAGCGTAGGGGGGAGTGGGACCGGGGAGCTGTTTTTT. V and J are TRBV9 and TRBJ2-2, with D perhaps assigned TRBD1 or TRBD2 (5 bases each). This CDR3 comprises 15 residues. CDR1 and CDR2 (germline): SGDLS, YYNGEE. Deletions cut 0 bases from V and 5 bases from J, with 11 bases between.

The chain links TRBV5-4 to TRBJ2-7; TRBD1 agrees at 7 bases. Germline-derived CDR1 and CDR2 are SGHNT and YYREEE (reference sequence). The CDR3 covers 15 residues. V lost 0 bases, J lost 0 bases, and 3 bases stayed unmatched. CDR3 loop: CASSLDRGSSYEQYV. The CDR3 DNA sequence: TGTGCCAGCAGCTTGGACAGGGGTAGCTCCTACGAGCAGTACGTC.

The chain combines TRBV4-3 with TRBJ2-5; the D is unclear. V gave up 0 bases and J gave up 5 bases, with 13 bases separating them. Germline loops: CDR1 LGHNA, CDR2 YSLEER. The CDR3 has 15 residues. The CDR3 is CASSQDLYGVETQYF. Here the CDR3 DNA reads TGCGCCAGCAGCCAAGACTTATATGGTGTGGAGACCCAGTACTTC.

This clone was counted between two and nine times. The germline gene is not matched at one end of the junction; a read error may be the cause. The chain combines TRBV11-3 with TRBJ2-3, with TRBD1 as a possible D gene (5 bases). This CDR3 has 14 residues. Germline V gene sequence: CDR1 SGHNT, CDR2 YENEEA. Written as DNA, the CDR3 is TGTGCCAGCAGCCTAGACCCTAGGGGCGATACGCAGTATTTT. This translates into CASSLDPRGDTQYF.

This clone came up a few times. As DNA, the CDR3 is TGTGCCAGCAGTGAGTCTGCGCGCACAGATACGCAGTATTTT. Amino acids: CASSESARTDTQYF. This chain connects TRBV2 to TRBJ2-3, with no clear D. Germline V gene lookup returns CDR1 SNHLY and CDR2 FYNNEI. Trimming took off 3 bases at V and 1 base at J, with 8 bases between the two ends. This CDR3 spans 14 amino acids.

This rearrangement joins TRBV30 to TRBJ1-5, with D possibly matching TRBD1 (5 bases). The CDR3 length is 15 residues. Germline assignment: CDR1 GTSNPN and CDR2 SVGIG (reference sequence). V was pared by 0 bases and J by 6 bases, with 15 bases between. CDR3 region: CAWSVPPRDSQPQHF. DNA for the CDR3: TGTGCCTGGAGTGTACCACCCAGGGATAGTCAGCCCCAGCATTTT.

This CDR3 reads CASSPNHLANEQFF. In DNA, the CDR3 is TGTGCCAGCAGCCCGAACCATCTAGCGAATGAGCAGTTCTTC. The chain has TRBV7-2 and TRBJ2-1, with D perhaps matching TRBD2 (6 bases). V was shortened by 5 bases and J by 7 bases, with 15 bases between the two germline ends. In germline, CDR1 is SGHTA, CDR2 FQGNSA. This CDR3 is built from 14 residues.

The rearrangement links TRBV30 to TRBJ2-3; maybe TRBD2 (6 bases). Per the germline V gene, CDR1 is GTSNPN and CDR2 is SVGIG (reference sequence). V was clipped by 8 bases and J by 2 bases, with 8 bases between them. There are 11 residues in the CDR3. The CDR3 region is CAGGTTDTQYF. In nucleotides, the CDR3 is TGTGCCGGGGGGACCACAGATACGCAGTATTTT.

The gene calls are TRBV19 and TRBJ1-2; D is unclear. This CDR3 comprises 14 residues. Trimming shortened V by 0 bases and J by 0 bases, and 5 bases separated the two germline ends. Germline V CDR1 and CDR2: LNHDA, SQIVND (reference sequence). CDR3 coding DNA: TGTGCCAGTAGTATAGACGGAACTAACTATGGCTACACCTTC. Amino acids: CASSIDGTNYGYTF.

The gene calls are TRBV9 and TRBJ1-1; D unclear. This CDR3 spans 15 amino acids. Germline V gives CDR1 SGDLS, CDR2 YYNGEE. The V end was cut by 0 bases, the J end by 0 bases, with 9 bases between. The CDR3 DNA follows: TGTGCCAGCAGCGTAGTACCGAGACTGAACACTGAAGCTTTCTTT. As protein: CASSVVPRLNTEAFF.

The chain recombines TRBV2 with TRBJ1-1; 7 nucleotides match TRBD1. V was clipped by 11 bases and J by 5 bases; unmatched bases: 11. CDR3 length equals 13 residues. CDR1 is SNHLY, CDR2 FYNNEI, per germline. The CDR3 reads CAGKTDRETEAFF. The CDR3 DNA reads TGTGCCGGAAAAACCGACAGGGAGACTGAAGCTTTCTTT.